Detailed here is one TCR beta chain. The data were obtained in a study of regulatory T cells in long-lasting Graves disease. This sample's time point: newly diagnosed GD, antithyroid drugs for less than 3 months. PBMC RNA served as the TCR library source. Germline CDR1 reads MNHNS; CDR2 reads SASEGT. V gave up 7 bases and J gave up 4 bases; unmatched junction bases: 5. The CDR3 has 13 amino acids. Both iRepertoire HTBI primers and Arm-PCR of CDR3 regions were used to build the TCR beta libraries. TCRdb itself ran the multiplex PCR reads through MiXCR, one entry per CDR3 protein. Among around 400,000 distinct CDR3 sequences listed, approximately 12% were seen once. This same sample was also taken into another study, of T cells in Graves' hyperthyroidism and ophthalmopathy. As reported in that work: Graves' hyperthyroidism was deemed stable absent ophthalmopathy progression within 18 months. Researchers ran a first-round RT-PCR on the TCR CDR3 using the HTBI primer set. Among thyroid clonotypes expanded above 0.001, most also appeared in blood.

The TCR was taken from a woman in her late teens or twenties with Graves disease. The starting material was peripheral blood mononuclear cells (PBMCs), obtained at new diagnosis, from a patient treated with antithyroid drugs. V and J are TRBV6-1 and TRBJ2-5; 8 bases are shared with TRBD1. In DNA form, the CDR3 reads TGTGCCAGCAATATACAGGGGGGAGAGACCCAGTACTTC. As protein: CASNIQGGETQYF.